The 6 T cell receptor beta chains below come from one sample, sequenced in a study of tumor-infiltrating lymphocytes in oesophageal squamous cell carcinoma. MiXCR, applied by TCRdb to the PCR reads, yields one record per CDR3 protein. Here the sample spans roughly 16,000 distinct CDR3 sequences, approximately 50% being singletons. Sample: esophageal tumor tissue. The receptors here all came from a male donor with esophageal squamous cell carcinoma.

A remark on this clonotype: A read error may produce the germline difference seen at one junction end. The genes are TRBV6-1 and TRBJ2-5, with D uncertain. The CDR3 sequence is 17 residues long. The germline CDR1 and CDR2 sequences are MNHNS and SASEGT. CDR3 sequence reads: CASSPSDRTVYNSPLHF. The CDR3 coding sequence is TGTGCCAGCAGCCCCTCAGACCGGACGGTCTATAATTCACCCCTCCACTTC.

The chain recombines TRBV7-2 with TRBJ2-3, with D tentatively TRBD1 or TRBD2 (5 bases each). TRBJ2-2 explains the end of the DNA better; the J call may be wrong. This CDR3 has 14 amino acids. Germline assignment: CDR1 SGHTA and CDR2 FQGNSA. The CDR3: CASSLGGRTGELFF. In DNA form, the CDR3 reads TGTGCCAGCAGCTTAGGGGGGAGAACCGGGGAGCTGTTTTTT.

The rearrangement uses TRBV28 and TRBJ2-1; 7 bases line up with TRBD1. The CDR3 sequence is 15 residues long. With V trimmed by 2 bases and J by 7 bases, 8 bases remained unmatched. Germline CDR1 and CDR2: MDHEN and SYDVKM. The CDR3: CASSLSRQGKNEQFF. DNA of the CDR3: TGTGCCAGCAGTTTAAGCCGACAGGGAAAAAATGAGCAGTTCTTC.

This clonotype was picked up a small number of times. The CDR3 loop is CASSLADGNEQFF. The CDR3 DNA is TGTGCCAGCAGCTTAGCCGACGGGAATGAGCAGTTCTTC. This chain links TRBV7-6 with TRBJ2-5; no clear D. The tail of the sequence fits TRBJ2-1 better, so the J call may be wrong. The germline gives CDR1 SGHVS, CDR2 FNYEAQ. CDR3 length: 13 residues.

A note on this clonotype: Being one base from a much bigger clone, this may be a read error. The rearrangement links TRBV5-3 to TRBJ2-5, with 9 bases lining up with TRBD1. TRBV5-3 is given ORF status, its function remaining uncertain. CDR3 size: 16 residues. CDR3 protein: CASINRRRQGGDEQYF. DNA for the CDR3: TGCGCCAGCATCAACCGAAGGAGACAGGGGGGAGATGAGCAGTACTTC.

This clonotype was counted many times. This sequence joins TRBV6-1 and TRBJ2-7; 10 bases line up with TRBD2. The germline V gene has CDR1 MNHNS and CDR2 SASEGT. J lost 0 bases, V lost 6 bases, and 5 bases had no gene match. This CDR3 has 15 amino acids. The CDR3 DNA follows: TGTGCCAGCAGAACCGGACTAGCGGTCTCCTACGAGCAGTACTTC. Translated, it gives CASRTGLAVSYEQYF.